This T cell receptor (beta chain) is from a study of cytomegalovirus exposure and HLA in healthy donors. Study conclusions and caveats: Presence/absence analyses treated sequencing depth as roughly uniform across donors.

Although they were nominally healthy when sampled, donors likely had unrecorded immune exposures. The PCR made use of 60 Vbeta and 13 Jbeta primers. Sequencing used immunoSEQ multiplex PCR; TCRdb keeps in-frame clones, though not all of them. The sample totals tens of thousands of clones. This CDR3 has 12 residues. The germline CDR1 and CDR2 sequences are SGHRS and YFSETQ. On this clone: What it binds is not known. The junction shows a germline mismatch at one end, possibly a read error.

This receptor was taken from a female donor in good health and CMV-seropositive. Source material: PBMCs. This chain uses TRBV5-1 with TRBJ2-7; a weak D match, TRBD2 (5 bases). The CDR3 coding sequence is TGCGCCAGCAGCCTCGAATATAGGGAGCAGTCCTTC. Protein: CASSLEYREQSF.